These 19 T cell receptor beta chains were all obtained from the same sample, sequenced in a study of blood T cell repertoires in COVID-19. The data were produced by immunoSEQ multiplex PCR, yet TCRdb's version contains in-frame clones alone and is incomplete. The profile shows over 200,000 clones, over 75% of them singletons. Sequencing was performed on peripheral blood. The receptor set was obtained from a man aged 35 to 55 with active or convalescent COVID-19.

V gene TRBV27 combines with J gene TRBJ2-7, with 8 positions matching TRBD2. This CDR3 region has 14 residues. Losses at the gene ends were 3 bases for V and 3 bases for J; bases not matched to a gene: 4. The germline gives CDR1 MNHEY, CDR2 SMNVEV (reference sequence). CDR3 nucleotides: TGTGCCAGCAGTTTTTCTGCGGGGGGCTACGAGCAGTACTTC. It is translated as CASSFSAGGYEQYF.

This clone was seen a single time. The CDR3 loop is CSASGEETQYF. The CDR3 DNA follows: TGCAGTGCTAGCGGGGAAGAGACCCAGTACTTC. V is TRBV20-1 and J is TRBJ2-5, with D perhaps TRBD2 (5 bases). Per germline, CDR1 DFQATT and CDR2 SNEGSKA (reference sequence). Between the trimmed V and J ends, which lost 3 bases and 3 bases, there was a span of 5 bases. This CDR3 has 11 amino acids.

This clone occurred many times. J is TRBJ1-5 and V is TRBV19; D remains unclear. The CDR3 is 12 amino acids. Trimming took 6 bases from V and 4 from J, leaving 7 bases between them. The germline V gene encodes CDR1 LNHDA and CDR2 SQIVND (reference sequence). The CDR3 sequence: CASRLRNQPQHF. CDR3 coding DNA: TGTGCCAGTAGGCTCAGAAATCAGCCCCAGCATTTT.

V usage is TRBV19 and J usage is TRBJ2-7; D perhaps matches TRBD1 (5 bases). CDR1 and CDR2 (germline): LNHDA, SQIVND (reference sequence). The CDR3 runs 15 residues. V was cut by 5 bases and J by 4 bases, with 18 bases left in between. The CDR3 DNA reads TGTGCCAGTAGTTTTCAGGTGTGGGGCTCGTACGAGCAGTACTTC. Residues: CASSFQVWGSYEQYF.

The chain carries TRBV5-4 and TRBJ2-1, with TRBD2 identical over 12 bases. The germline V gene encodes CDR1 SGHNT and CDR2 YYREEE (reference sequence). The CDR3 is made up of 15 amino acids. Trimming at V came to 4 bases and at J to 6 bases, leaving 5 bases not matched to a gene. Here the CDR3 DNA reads TGTGCCAGCAGCCGACTAGCGGGAGATACCAATGAGCAGTTCTTC. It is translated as CASSRLAGDTNEQFF.

The CDR3 sequence: CASSDRSGQEVHEQYF. In nucleotides, the CDR3 is TGTGCCAGCAGCGATCGCTCCGGACAGGAGGTCCACGAGCAGTACTTC. The chain joins TRBV4-2 to TRBJ2-7; the match to TRBD1 covers 7 bases. CDR1 is LGHNA, CDR2 YNFKEQ, per germline. The CDR3 has 16 amino acids. V lost 5 bases and J lost 5; bases outside the gene matches: 15.

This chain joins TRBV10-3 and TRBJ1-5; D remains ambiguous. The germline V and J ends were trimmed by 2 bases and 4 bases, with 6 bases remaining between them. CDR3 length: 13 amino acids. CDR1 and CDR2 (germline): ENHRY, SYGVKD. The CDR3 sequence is CAISENPNQPQHF. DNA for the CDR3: TGTGCCATCAGTGAGAATCCGAATCAGCCCCAGCATTTT.

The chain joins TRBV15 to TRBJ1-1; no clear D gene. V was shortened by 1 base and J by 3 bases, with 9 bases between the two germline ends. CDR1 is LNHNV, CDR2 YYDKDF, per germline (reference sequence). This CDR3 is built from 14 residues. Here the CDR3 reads CATSRVRGDTEAFF. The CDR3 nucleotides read TGTGCCACCAGCAGAGTTCGCGGGGACACTGAAGCTTTCTTT.

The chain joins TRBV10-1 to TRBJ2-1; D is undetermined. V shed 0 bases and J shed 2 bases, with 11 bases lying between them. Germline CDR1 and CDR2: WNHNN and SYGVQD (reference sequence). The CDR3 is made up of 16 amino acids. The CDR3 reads CASSESRFLPYNEQFF. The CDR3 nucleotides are TGCGCCAGCAGTGAGTCGCGATTTTTACCCTACAATGAGCAGTTCTTC.

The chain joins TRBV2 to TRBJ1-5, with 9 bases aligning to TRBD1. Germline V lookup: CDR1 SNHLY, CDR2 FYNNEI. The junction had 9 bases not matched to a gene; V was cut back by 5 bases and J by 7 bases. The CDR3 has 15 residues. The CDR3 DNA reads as TGTGCCAGCAGTCAACAACAGGGGGCCGGACAGCCCCAGCATTTT. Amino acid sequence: CASSQQQGAGQPQHF. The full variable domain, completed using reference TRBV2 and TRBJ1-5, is EPEVTQTPSHQVTQMGQEVILRCVPISNHLYFYWYRQILGQKVEFLVSFYNNEISEKSEIFDDQFSVERPDGSNFTLKIRSTKLEDSAMYFCASSQQQGAGQPQHFGDGTRLSIL.

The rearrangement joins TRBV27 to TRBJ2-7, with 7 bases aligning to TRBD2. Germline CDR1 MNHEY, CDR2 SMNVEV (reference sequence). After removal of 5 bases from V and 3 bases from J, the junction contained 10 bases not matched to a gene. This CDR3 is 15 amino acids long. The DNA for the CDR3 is TGTGCCAGCAGTCCCAGCGGGGCCGCCATCTACGAGCAGTACTTC. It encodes CASSPSGAAIYEQYF.

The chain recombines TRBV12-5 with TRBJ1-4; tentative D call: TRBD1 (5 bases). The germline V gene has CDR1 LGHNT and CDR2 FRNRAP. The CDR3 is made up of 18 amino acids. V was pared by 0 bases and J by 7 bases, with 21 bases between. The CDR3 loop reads CASGLVRLPTPGGEKLFF. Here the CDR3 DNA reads TGTGCTAGTGGTTTGGTACGTCTTCCTACCCCCGGGGGTGAAAAACTGTTTTTT. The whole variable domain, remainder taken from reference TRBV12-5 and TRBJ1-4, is DARVTQTPRHKVTEMGQEVTMRCQPILGHNTVFWYRQTMMQGLELLAYFRNRAPLDDSGMPKDRFSAEMPDATLATLKIQPSEPRDSAVYFCASGLVRLPTPGGEKLFFGSGTQLSVL.

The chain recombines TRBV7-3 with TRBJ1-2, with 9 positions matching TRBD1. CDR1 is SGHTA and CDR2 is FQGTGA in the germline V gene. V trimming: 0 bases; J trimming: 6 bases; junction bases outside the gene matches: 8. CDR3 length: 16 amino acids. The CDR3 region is CASSLTGTGLGDGYTF. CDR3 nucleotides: TGTGCCAGCAGCTTAACCGGGACAGGGCTGGGTGATGGCTACACCTTC. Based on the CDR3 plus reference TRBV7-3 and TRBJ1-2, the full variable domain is GAGVSQTPSNKVTEKGKYVELRCDPISGHTALYWYRQSLGQGPEFLIYFQGTGAADDSGLPNDRFFAVRPEGSVSTLKIQRTERGDSAVYLCASSLTGTGLGDGYTFGSGTRLTVV.

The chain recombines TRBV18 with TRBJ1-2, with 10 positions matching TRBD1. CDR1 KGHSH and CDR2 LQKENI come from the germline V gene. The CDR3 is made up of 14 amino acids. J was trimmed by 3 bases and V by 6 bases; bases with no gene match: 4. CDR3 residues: CASSPGTGDYGYTF. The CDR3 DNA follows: TGTGCCAGCTCTCCCGGGACAGGGGACTATGGCTACACCTTC.

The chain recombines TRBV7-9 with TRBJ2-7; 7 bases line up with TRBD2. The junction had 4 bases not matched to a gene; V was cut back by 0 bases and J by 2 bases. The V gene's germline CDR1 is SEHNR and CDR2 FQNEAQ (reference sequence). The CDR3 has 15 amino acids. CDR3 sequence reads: CASSLARRGTYEQYF. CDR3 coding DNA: TGTGCCAGCAGCTTAGCGAGGCGGGGGACCTACGAGCAGTACTTC.

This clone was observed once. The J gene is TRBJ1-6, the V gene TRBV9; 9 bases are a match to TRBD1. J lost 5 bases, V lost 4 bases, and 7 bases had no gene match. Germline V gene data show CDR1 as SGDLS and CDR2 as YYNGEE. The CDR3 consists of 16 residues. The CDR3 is CASSKQGAGNNSPLHF. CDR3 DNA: TGTGCCAGCAGCAAACAGGGGGCGGGTAATAATTCACCCCTCCACTTT.

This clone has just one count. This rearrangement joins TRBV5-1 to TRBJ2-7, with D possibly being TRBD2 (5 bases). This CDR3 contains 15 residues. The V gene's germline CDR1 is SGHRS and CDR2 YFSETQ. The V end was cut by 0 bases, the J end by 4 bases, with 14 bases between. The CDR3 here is CASSLVPGTGYEQYF. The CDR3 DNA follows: TGCGCCAGCAGCTTGGTGCCAGGAACGGGATACGAGCAGTACTTC. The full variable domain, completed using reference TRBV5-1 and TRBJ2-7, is KAGVTQTPRYLIKTRGQQVTLSCSPISGHRSVSWYQQTPGQGLQFLFEYFSETQRNKGNFPGRFSGRQFSNSRSEMNVSTLELGDSALYLCASSLVPGTGYEQYFGPGTRLTVT.

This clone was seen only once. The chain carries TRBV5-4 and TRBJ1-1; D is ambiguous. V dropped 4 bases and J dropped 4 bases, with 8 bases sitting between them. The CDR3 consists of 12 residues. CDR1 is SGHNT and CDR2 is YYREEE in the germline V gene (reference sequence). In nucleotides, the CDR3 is TGTGCCAGCAGCCCGCCCGGCACTGAAGCTTTCTTT. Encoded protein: CASSPPGTEAFF. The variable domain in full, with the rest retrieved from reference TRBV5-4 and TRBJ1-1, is ETGVTQSPTHLIKTRGQQVTLRCSSQSGHNTVSWYQQALGQGPQFIFQYYREEENGRGNFPPRFSGLQFPNYSSELNVNALELDDSALYLCASSPPGTEAFFGQGTRLTVV.

This CDR3 reads CASSRTSQETQYF. CDR3 nucleotides: TGTGCCAGCAGCCGGACAAGCCAAGAGACCCAGTACTTC. The chain links TRBV5-5 to TRBJ2-5, with D tentatively TRBD1 (5 bases). CDR1 and CDR2 (germline): SGHKS, YYEKEE (reference sequence). This CDR3 has 13 residues. Deletions cut 4 bases from V and 1 base from J, with 8 bases between.